One sample yielded the 7 T cell receptor beta chains listed below, sequenced in a study of T-cell reconstitution after alpha-beta-depleted transplantation in children. During its preparation, the TCRbeta library received unique molecular identifiers. TCRdb re-analysed the PCR reads in MiXCR, keeping a single row per CDR3 protein. The sample lists about 210,000 distinct CDR3 sequences, under 20% seen once, with 43% in the top ten. The sequenced sample was PBMCs, mostly from graft donor cells, obtained 360 days after TCRalphabeta/CD19-depleted stem cell transplant. The receptors originated from a male patient between 2 and 10 years old who had a stem cell transplant for acute lymphoblastic leukemia, so the T cells may come from the graft donor.

DNA for the CDR3: TGCAGTGCCGGAACAGGCGGGGGGCCCTACAATGAGCAGTTCTTC. Translated, it gives CSAGTGGGPYNEQFF. This chain connects TRBV20-1 to TRBJ2-1; 8 bases are shared with TRBD2. This CDR3 comprises 15 residues. After removal of 6 bases from V and 2 bases from J, the junction contained 9 bases not matched to a gene. Germline CDR1 reads DFQATT; CDR2 reads SNEGSKA (reference sequence).

This clonotype came up a few times. V gene TRBV12-3 or TRBV12-4 combines with J gene TRBJ2-1; 8 bases map to TRBD2. This CDR3 spans 18 amino acids. V was clipped by 3 bases and J by 4 bases; unmatched bases: 14. The CDR3 is CASSFRGREAKTYNEQFF. The DNA of the CDR3 is TGTGCCAGCAGTTTCCGCGGGCGGGAGGCAAAAACGTACAATGAGCAGTTCTTC.

This sequence joins TRBV11-2 and TRBJ1-3; D perhaps matches TRBD1 (6 bases). The CDR3 contains 16 residues. The germline V and J ends were trimmed by 5 bases and 0 bases, with 14 bases remaining between them. Per the germline V gene, CDR1 is SGHAT and CDR2 is FQNNGV. The chain's CDR3 is CASSPADRSSGNTIYF. In nucleotides, the CDR3 is TGTGCCAGCAGCCCTGCGGACAGATCCTCTGGAAACACCATATATTTT.

V and J are TRBV12-3 or TRBV12-4 and TRBJ2-2; 12 bases match TRBD1. V shed 11 bases and J 0 bases; nucleotides not matched to a gene: 13. This CDR3 contains 18 residues. The CDR3 protein is CAGKNRDRGLSNTGELFF. CDR3 sequence (DNA): TGTGCCGGGAAGAACCGGGACAGGGGGCTATCGAACACCGGGGAGCTGTTTTTT.

This chain links TRBV7-2 with TRBJ2-3, with TRBD2 identical over 8 bases. V shed 0 bases, J shed 3 bases, and the junction held 8 bases outside the gene matches. Germline assignment: CDR1 SGHTA and CDR2 FQGNSA. The CDR3 sequence is 17 residues long. CDR3 sequence (DNA): TGTGCCAGCAGCTTAGCGCTGATCGCTAGCGGGACAGATACGCAGTATTTT. Amino acids: CASSLALIASGTDTQYF.

This clonotype was recorded many times. The chain has TRBV6-5 and TRBJ1-3; 7 bases map to TRBD1. Germline assignment: CDR1 MNHEY and CDR2 SVGAGI. The CDR3 is 15 amino acids. V shed 2 bases and J 0 bases; nucleotides not matched to a gene: 1. The CDR3 reads CASSYGTVSGNTIYF. The CDR3 nucleotides read TGTGCCAGCAGTTACGGGACAGTCTCTGGAAACACCATATATTTT.

The rearrangement links TRBV19 to TRBJ1-5; a possible D gene is TRBD1 (6 bases). The V gene's germline CDR1 is LNHDA and CDR2 SQIVND (reference sequence). The CDR3 consists of 19 residues. V dropped 0 bases and J dropped 2 bases, with 20 bases sitting between them. The CDR3 DNA is TGTGCCAGTAGTATAGAAGGTCTGGGCGCGACAGGTGGCAATCAGCCCCAGCATTTT. This codes for CASSIEGLGATGGNQPQHF.